Listed below are T cell receptor beta chains from one sample, sequenced in a study of cytomegalovirus exposure and HLA in healthy donors. Generated by immunoSEQ multiplex PCR, the TCRdb table keeps only in-frame clones and is missing some. The sample has about 150,000 clones, about three quarters seen once. The specimen was PBMCs. The source of these receptors is a man in his forties or fifties in good health and CMV-seropositive. The CDR3 runs from the conserved cysteine through the conserved F or W. A D gene is named only where the DNA matches it firmly. Not all rows give a size; the values are once, few, many and, for expanded clones, a class.

v_call: TRBV5-1; clone_size: NA; j_call: TRBJ2-1; d_call: NA; cdr3_aa: CASSPGDASQETQFF; cdr3_nt: TGCGCCAGCAGCCCGGGGGACGCCAGCCAAGAGACCCAGTTCTTC
v_call: TRBV5-1; clone_size: NA; j_call: TRBJ2-7; d_call: TRBD2; cdr3_aa: CASSLGASGSSYEQYF; cdr3_nt: TGCGCCAGCAGCTTGGGGGCCAGCGGGAGCTCCTACGAGCAGTACTTC
v_call: TRBV12-2; clone_size: NA; j_call: TRBJ1-5; d_call: NA; cdr3_aa: CASRASGDSNQPQHF; cdr3_nt: TGTGCAAGTCGCGCCTCGGGGGATAGCAATCAGCCCCAGCATTTT
v_call: TRBV18; clone_size: NA; j_call: TRBJ1-1; d_call: NA; cdr3_aa: CASSPPGRANTEAFF; cdr3_nt: TGTGCCAGCTCACCACCGGGCAGGGCAAACACTGAAGCTTTCTTT
v_call: TRBV19; clone_size: NA; j_call: TRBJ1-4; d_call: TRBD1; cdr3_aa: CASQTGTAPNEKLFF; cdr3_nt: TGTGCCAGTCAGACCGGGACAGCACCTAATGAAAAACTGTTTTTT
v_call: TRBV28; clone_size: NA; j_call: TRBJ2-1; d_call: NA; cdr3_aa: CASSLAAGYNEQFF; cdr3_nt: TGTGCCAGCAGCCTCGCCGCGGGGTACAATGAGCAGTTCTTC
v_call: TRBV29-1; clone_size: NA; j_call: TRBJ1-2; d_call: NA; cdr3_aa: CSGGYGQYGYTF; cdr3_nt: TGCAGCGGAGGGTACGGTCAATATGGCTACACCTTC
v_call: TRBV2; clone_size: few; j_call: TRBJ2-5; d_call: TRBD1; cdr3_aa: CASSLDRGQETQYF; cdr3_nt: TGTGCCAGCAGCTTGGACAGGGGCCAAGAGACCCAGTACTTC
v_call: TRBV18; clone_size: NA; j_call: TRBJ1-2; d_call: TRBD1; cdr3_aa: CASSPDRANPLYGYTF; cdr3_nt: TGTGCCAGCTCACCAGACAGGGCCAACCCACTTTATGGCTACACCTTC
v_call: TRBV11-2; clone_size: NA; j_call: TRBJ1-2; d_call: NA; cdr3_aa: CASSHQGGPLGYGYTF; cdr3_nt: TGTGCCAGCAGCCACCAGGGCGGACCGTTAGGGTATGGCTACACCTTC
v_call: TRBV2; clone_size: NA; j_call: TRBJ1-1; d_call: NA; cdr3_aa: CASAGQRNTEAFF; cdr3_nt: TGTGCCAGCGCTGGACAGCGAAACACTGAAGCTTTCTTT
v_call: TRBV7-6; clone_size: NA; j_call: TRBJ2-5; d_call: TRBD1; cdr3_aa: CASSSGQGQETQYF; cdr3_nt: TGTGCCAGCAGCTCGGGACAGGGGCAAGAGACCCAGTACTTC
v_call: TRBV7-2; clone_size: NA; j_call: TRBJ2-1; d_call: TRBD1; cdr3_aa: CASSLVPGGKRGEQFF; cdr3_nt: TGTGCCAGCAGCTTAGTCCCAGGGGGTAAGCGTGGTGAGCAGTTCTTC
v_call: TRBV5-1; clone_size: once; j_call: TRBJ2-4; d_call: TRBD2; cdr3_aa: CASSLWGGRNIQYF; cdr3_nt: TGCGCCAGCAGCTTGTGGGGCGGGAGGAACATTCAGTACTTC
v_call: TRBV5-8; clone_size: once; j_call: TRBJ1-2; d_call: TRBD1; cdr3_aa: CASSLRDRAYTF; cdr3_nt: TGTGCCAGCAGCTTGCGGGACAGGGCGTACACCTTC
v_call: TRBV5-4; clone_size: NA; j_call: TRBJ2-2; d_call: NA; cdr3_aa: CASKGALNTGELFF; cdr3_nt: TGTGCCAGCAAAGGGGCCTTGAACACCGGGGAGCTGTTTTTT